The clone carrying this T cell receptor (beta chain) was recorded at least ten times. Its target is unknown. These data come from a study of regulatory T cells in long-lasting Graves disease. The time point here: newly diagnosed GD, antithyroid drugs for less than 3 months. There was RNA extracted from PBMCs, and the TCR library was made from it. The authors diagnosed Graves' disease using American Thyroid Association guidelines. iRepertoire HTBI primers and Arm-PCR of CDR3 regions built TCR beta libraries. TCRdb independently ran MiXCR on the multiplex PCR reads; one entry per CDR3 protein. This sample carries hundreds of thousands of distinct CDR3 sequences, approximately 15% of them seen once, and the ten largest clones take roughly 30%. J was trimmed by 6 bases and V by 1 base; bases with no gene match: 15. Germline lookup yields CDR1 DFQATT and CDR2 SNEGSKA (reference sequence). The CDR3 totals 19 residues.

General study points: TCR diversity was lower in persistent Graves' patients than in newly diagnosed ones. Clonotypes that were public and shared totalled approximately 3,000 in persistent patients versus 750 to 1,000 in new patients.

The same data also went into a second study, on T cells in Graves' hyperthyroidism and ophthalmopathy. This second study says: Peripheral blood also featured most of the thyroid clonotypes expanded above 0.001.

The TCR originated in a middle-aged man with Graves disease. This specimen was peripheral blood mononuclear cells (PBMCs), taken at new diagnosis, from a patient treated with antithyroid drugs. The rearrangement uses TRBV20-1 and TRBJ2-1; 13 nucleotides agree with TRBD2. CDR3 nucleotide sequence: TGCAGTGCTAGAGGCTTTACTAGCGGGGGGGGAGGTGGCTCCAATGAGCAGTTCTTC. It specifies CSARGFTSGGGGGSNEQFF.